This paragraph reports one TCR beta chain. Its cognate antigen has yet to be identified. It has no much larger one-base neighbor in the sample; base qualities were not kept. The sample is drawn from a study of shared clonotypes between healthy human individuals (dated by TCRdb to 2019 to 2021). Background on the whole study: A couple of women and a few men aged 18 to 49 years were included in the cohort. Per donor, three plates each were used for CD4 naive and CD4 memory, two for CD8 naive, and one for CD8 memory. The study deeply sequenced blood TCR repertoires of several healthy adults to estimate repertoire size and the extent of clonotype sharing between individuals. Libraries were prepared and TCR repertoires were sequenced by different laboratories using diverse techniques, in order to increase sequencing depth and limit assay-specific biases. Per donor, leukapheresis produced somewhere between about 0.9 and 9 billion PBMCs. What the study reported, not specific to this receptor: Sampling was restricted to blood, and TCR repertoires in tissues likely differ from the TCR repertoires found in blood. Clonotypes shared by all four sorted-subset donors showed higher generation probabilities than non-shared clonotypes. Because the study included only a small number of donors, the genetic and exposure-history diversity represented was limited. Estimated clonotype richness was generally larger for naive than for memory subsets. Based on pairwise subsampling, the degree of clonotype sharing among donors was expected to be affected by sequencing depth. Rarefaction of sorted-subset datasets indicated incomplete sequencing despite the large sequencing depth. When several donors were compared, the shared fraction of clonotypes was about 5.5% for naive CD4, approximately 3.5% for naive CD8, more than 2% for memory CD4, and around 0.4% for memory CD8.

Using the deep immunoSEQ assay, multiplex PCR amplified TCR CDR3 regions from genomic DNA. Extracted genomic DNA from each cell subset was spread evenly across all wells of several immunoSEQ 96-well plates, with each plate serving as a replicate. Each replicate PCR for sorted subsets received about 180 ng genomic DNA, equal to about 30,000 T cell genomes. Purified libraries were measured with a Qubit 3.0 fluorometer, size-checked on a Bioanalyzer 2100, and measured again with the KAPA Library Quantification kit. Each immunoSEQ 96-well plate was sequenced on its own single-read 150-cycle Illumina NextSeq 550 flow cell. On the study's bioinformatics: Because the immunoSEQ output included only junctional sequences and no quality scores, the filtering could not be the same as the filtering used for full-length reads. To assign V/J genes and CDR3, sequences were annotated against IMGT germline references using PyIR, a Python wrapper for IgBLAST v1.9. Reads were removed for weak V/J assignments (E-value above 1e-6), missing CDR3, stop codons, out-of-frame junctions, or ambiguous translated residues. V3J clonotypes were defined as sequences sharing the same inferred V gene, J gene, and CDR3 amino acid sequence. Percentage overlap between repertoires was computed as shared unique clonotypes divided by the size of the smaller repertoire. RTK rarefaction, the Chao1 estimator, and Recon v2.1 estimates of unobserved clonotypes were used to assess repertoire richness. Generation probabilities for all TCRbeta clonotypes obtained by the gDNA method from four donors were computed using OLGA. The source is immuneACCESS, and TCRdb retained only in-frame sequences with V and J called. Part of the clones is not carried over; for the studies checked, unresolved V genes explain less than half of this, and the remainder is unexplained. Clone size and the V and J calls come from that table; the DNA yielded D and trimming. The sample includes about 580,000 clones, with more than 95% observed a single time. Approximately 0.3% of the sample rests with the top ten.

CD8 naive samples consisted of CD45RO-negative cells that were positively selected for CCR7, yielding a CD45RA+CCR7+ population without TemRA cells. The donors were healthy, HIV-negative adults who had no recently reported acute infections or vaccinations. Every donor was a Caucasian adult living in Nashville, Tennessee, USA. After blood collection by leukapheresis, PBMCs were isolated using Ficoll-Histopaque density gradient centrifugation and then cryopreserved in the vapor phase of liquid nitrogen. Analytical flow cytometry was used to check the purity and quantity of each magnetically sorted T cell population. Genomic DNA was isolated from each sorted fraction and quantified by UV absorbance on a Nanodrop 2000c. This receptor was obtained from a young man in good health. The sample taken for sequencing was naive CD8+ T cells sorted from blood. This sample's cell subset or site label indicates: CD45RA+CCR7+.

The CDR3 protein sequence reads: CASSPGMTGRRETQYF. The bases are TGTGCCAGCAGCCCAGGGATGACAGGGCGCCGAGAGACCCAGTACTTC. This chain is built from TRBV11-2 and TRBJ2-5; 7 nucleotides in the junction match TRBD1. V ends up 5 bases short and J 4 bases short, with an unmatched junction base count of 13. Including the terminal cysteine and phenylalanine, the CDR3 comprises 16 residues. Only CDR3 DNA is held: 48 bases, read in frame from base 1. Reading the germline V gene gives CDR1 SGHAT and CDR2 FQNNGV. Where the CDR3 stops, the reference TRBV11-2 and TRBJ2-5 genes take over; the full variable domain is EAGVAQSPRYKIIEKRQSVAFWCNPISGHATLYWYQQILGQGPKLLIQFQNNGVVDDSQLPKDRFSAERLKGVDSTLKIQPAKLEDSAVYLCASSPGMTGRRETQYFGPGTRLLVL.